A selection of T cell receptor beta chains follows, all from one sample in a study of cytomegalovirus exposure and HLA in healthy donors. The protocol was immunoSEQ multiplex PCR, while the TCRdb copy is restricted to in-frame clones and leaves out a portion. The sample table sets out roughly 190,000 clones. Sequencing was performed on PBMCs. The receptors stem from a woman aged 18-29 years in good health and CMV-seropositive. The CDR3 runs from the conserved cysteine through the conserved F or W. The D gene is left open where the match is weak.

V	D	J	CDR3	DNA
TRBV18	-	TRBJ1-5	CASSPDSSNQPQHF	TGTGCCAGCTCACCTGACAGTAGCAATCAGCCCCAGCATTTT
TRBV14	-	TRBJ2-3	CASSQGPRSLDF	TGTGCCAGCAGCCAAGGGCCCCGGAGTTTAGATTTT
TRBV20-1	-	TRBJ1-2	CSGGETGYTF	TGCAGTGGGGGGGAAACAGGCTACACCTTC
TRBV10-2	TRBD1	TRBJ1-2	CASSGSTGSYGYTF	TGCGCCAGCAGTGGATCGACAGGGAGCTACGGCTACACCTTC
TRBV5-1	-	TRBJ1-5	CASSLSGNQPQHF	TGCGCCAGCAGCTTGTCCGGCAATCAGCCCCAGCATTTT
TRBV18	TRBD1	TRBJ1-5	CASSQVRILDRDRQPQHF	TGTGCCAGCTCACAGGTTCGAATCTTGGACAGGGATCGTCAGCCCCAGCATTTT
TRBV7-2	-	TRBJ1-1	CASRGGSEAFF	TGTGCCAGCAGAGGGGGATCCGAAGCTTTCTTT
TRBV18	-	TRBJ2-5	CASSPRAETQYF	TGTGCCAGCTCACCACGGGCAGAGACCCAGTACTTC
TRBV10-2	TRBD1	TRBJ2-7	CASRGFWDREDEQYF	TGCGCCAGCAGGGGGTTCTGGGACAGGGAGGACGAGCAGTACTTC
TRBV5-4	-	TRBJ2-1	CASRLDGSSYNEQFF	TGTGCCAGCAGATTAGATGGGAGCTCCTACAATGAGCAGTTCTTC
TRBV10-3	TRBD1	TRBJ1-1	CAISESRTGNTEAFF	TGTGCCATCAGTGAGTCGAGGACAGGGAACACTGAAGCTTTCTTT
TRBV7-2	-	TRBJ2-3	CASSLVVREDPSTDTQYF	TGTGCCAGCAGCTTAGTAGTGAGGGAGGATCCTAGCACAGATACGCAGTATTTT
TRBV27	-	TRBJ1-5	CASSFGQGQPQHF	TGTGCCAGCAGTTTTGGGCAAGGTCAGCCCCAGCATTTT
TRBV5-4	TRBD2	TRBJ2-1	CASSAGTSGGAVHEQFF	TGTGCCAGCAGCGCCGGGACTAGCGGGGGGGCTGTCCATGAGCAGTTCTTC